Given below is one T cell receptor beta chain in context. The data belong to a study of blood T cell repertoires in COVID-19. Study-wide context: Acute-phase and convalescent COVID-19 samples originated in the United States, Italy and Spain.

The CDR3 is 17 residues long. V was clipped by 7 bases and J by 0 bases; unmatched bases: 11. Original processing notes: Scientists estimated how many nucleated cells there were by amplifying reference gene primers. Here immunoSEQ multiplex PCR was the method, and the copy in TCRdb shows in-frame clones only, minus some. That table furnishes V, J and clone size, whereas the DNA furnished D and trimming. The data show about 200,000 clones, about nine tenths seen once. The sequence was obtained from a man between 45 and 60 years old with acute or convalescent COVID-19. The chain combines TRBV23-1 with TRBJ2-1; 8 bases are a match to TRBD2. TRBV23-1 is filed as an ORF, its function uncertain. Sample: peripheral blood. The CDR3 region is CASTGGGPESSYNEQFF. CDR3 nucleotides: TGCGCCAGCACCGGGGGGGGACCGGAGAGCTCCTACAATGAGCAGTTCTTC.